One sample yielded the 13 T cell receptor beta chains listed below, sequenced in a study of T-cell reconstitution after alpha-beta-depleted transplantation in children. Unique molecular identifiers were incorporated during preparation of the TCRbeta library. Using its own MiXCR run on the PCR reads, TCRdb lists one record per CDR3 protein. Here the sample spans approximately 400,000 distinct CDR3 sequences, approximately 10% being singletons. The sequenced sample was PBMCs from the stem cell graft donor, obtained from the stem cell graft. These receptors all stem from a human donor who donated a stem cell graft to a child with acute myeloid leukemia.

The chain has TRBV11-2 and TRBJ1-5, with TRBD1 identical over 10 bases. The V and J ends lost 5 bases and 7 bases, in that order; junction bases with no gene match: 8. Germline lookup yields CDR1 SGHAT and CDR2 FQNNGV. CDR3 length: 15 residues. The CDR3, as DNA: TGTGCCAGCAGCCCCGACAGGGGGCCGGGGCAGCCCCAGCATTTT. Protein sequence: CASSPDRGPGQPQHF.

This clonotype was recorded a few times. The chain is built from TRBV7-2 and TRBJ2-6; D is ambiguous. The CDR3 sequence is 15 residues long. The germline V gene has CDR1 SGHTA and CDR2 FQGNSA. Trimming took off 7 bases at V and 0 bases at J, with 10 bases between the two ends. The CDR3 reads CASTVPFSGANVLTF. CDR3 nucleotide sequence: TGTGCCAGCACCGTCCCCTTCTCTGGGGCCAACGTCCTGACTTTC.

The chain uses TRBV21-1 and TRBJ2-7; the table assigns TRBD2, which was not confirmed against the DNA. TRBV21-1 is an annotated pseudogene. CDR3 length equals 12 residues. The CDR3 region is CASGMGGLEQYV. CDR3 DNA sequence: TGTGCCAGCGGTATGGGAGGGCTCGAGCAGTACGTC.

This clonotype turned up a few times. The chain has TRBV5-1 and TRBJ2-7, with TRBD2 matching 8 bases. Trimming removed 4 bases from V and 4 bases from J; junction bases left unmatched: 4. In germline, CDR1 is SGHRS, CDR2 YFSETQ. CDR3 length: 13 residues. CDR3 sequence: CASSTSGRYEQYF. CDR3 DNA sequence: TGCGCCAGCAGCACCAGCGGGAGATACGAGCAGTACTTC.

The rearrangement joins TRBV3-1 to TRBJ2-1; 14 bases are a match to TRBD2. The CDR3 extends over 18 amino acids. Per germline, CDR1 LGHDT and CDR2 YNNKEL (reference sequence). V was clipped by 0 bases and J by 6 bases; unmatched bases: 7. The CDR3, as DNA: TGTGCCAGCAGCCAAGACCCCGGGACTAGCGGGGGCATCAATGAGCAGTTCTTC. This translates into CASSQDPGTSGGINEQFF.

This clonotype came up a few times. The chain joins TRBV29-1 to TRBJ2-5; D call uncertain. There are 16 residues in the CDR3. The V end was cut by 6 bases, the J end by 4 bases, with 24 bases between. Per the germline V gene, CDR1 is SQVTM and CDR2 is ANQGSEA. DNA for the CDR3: TGCAGCGTCGCTGAAGAAGAGCCGGGTCGAGTAGAGACCCAGTACTTC. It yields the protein CSVAEEEPGRVETQYF.

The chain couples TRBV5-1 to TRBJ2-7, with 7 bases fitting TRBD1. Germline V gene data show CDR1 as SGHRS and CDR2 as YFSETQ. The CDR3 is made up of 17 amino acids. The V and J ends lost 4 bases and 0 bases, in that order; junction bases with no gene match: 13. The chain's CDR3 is CASSLLDRPTPSYEQYF. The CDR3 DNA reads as TGCGCCAGCAGCCTCTTGGACAGGCCAACTCCCTCCTACGAGCAGTACTTC.

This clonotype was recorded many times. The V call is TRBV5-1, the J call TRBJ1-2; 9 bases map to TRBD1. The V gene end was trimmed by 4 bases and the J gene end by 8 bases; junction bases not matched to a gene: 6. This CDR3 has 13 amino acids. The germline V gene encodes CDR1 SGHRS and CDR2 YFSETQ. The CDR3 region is CASSKDRGEGYTF. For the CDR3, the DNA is TGCGCCAGCAGCAAGGACAGGGGAGAGGGCTACACCTTC.

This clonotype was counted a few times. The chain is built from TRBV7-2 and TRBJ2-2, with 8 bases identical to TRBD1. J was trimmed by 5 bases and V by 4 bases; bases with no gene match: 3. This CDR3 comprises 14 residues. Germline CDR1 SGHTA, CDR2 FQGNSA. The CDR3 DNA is TGTGCCAGCAGCTGGGACAGGAGGACCGGGGAGCTGTTTTTT. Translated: CASSWDRRTGELFF. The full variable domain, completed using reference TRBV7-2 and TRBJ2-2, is GAGVSQSPSNKVTEKGKDVELRCDPISGHTALYWYRQSLGQGLEFLIYFQGNSAPDKSGLPSDRFSAERTGGSVSTLTIQRTQQEDSAVYLCASSWDRRTGELFFGEGSRLTVL.

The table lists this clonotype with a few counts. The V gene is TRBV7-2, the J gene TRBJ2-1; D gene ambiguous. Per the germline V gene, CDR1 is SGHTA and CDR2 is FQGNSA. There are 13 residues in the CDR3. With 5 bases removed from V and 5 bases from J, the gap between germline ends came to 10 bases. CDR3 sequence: CASSPGSDNEQFF. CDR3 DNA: TGTGCCAGCAGCCCCGGGTCCGACAATGAGCAGTTCTTC.

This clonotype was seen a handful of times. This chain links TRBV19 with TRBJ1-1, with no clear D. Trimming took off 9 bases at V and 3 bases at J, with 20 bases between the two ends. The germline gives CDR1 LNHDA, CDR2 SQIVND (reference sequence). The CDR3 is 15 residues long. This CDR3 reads CASKEQSQRDTEAFF. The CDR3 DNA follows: TGTGCCAGCAAGGAGCAGTCTCAAAGGGACACTGAAGCTTTCTTT.

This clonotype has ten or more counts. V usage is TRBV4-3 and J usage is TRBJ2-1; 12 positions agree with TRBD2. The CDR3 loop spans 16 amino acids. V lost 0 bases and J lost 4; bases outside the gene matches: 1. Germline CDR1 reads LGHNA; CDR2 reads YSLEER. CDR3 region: CASSQDGTSGYNEQFF. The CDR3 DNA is TGCGCCAGCAGCCAAGATGGGACTAGCGGGTACAATGAGCAGTTCTTC.

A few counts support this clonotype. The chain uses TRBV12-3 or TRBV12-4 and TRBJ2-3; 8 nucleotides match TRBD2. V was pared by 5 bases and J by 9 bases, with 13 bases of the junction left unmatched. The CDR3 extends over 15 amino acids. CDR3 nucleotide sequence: TGTGCCAGCAGTACTCATCGGGGGGGCGGTGGAACGCAGTATTTT. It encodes CASSTHRGGGGTQYF.